These 14 T cell receptor beta chains share one sample of origin, sequenced in a study of OX40 agonist ivuxolimab in advanced cancers. The method was immunoSEQ multiplex PCR; TCRdb's version includes in-frame clones alone and lacks a portion of them. The profile shows some 17,000 clones, about 82% of them singletons. The sequencing here drew on CD4+ or CD8+ T cells sorted from blood, taken in a trial of the OX40 agonist ivuxolimab. Receptors originate from an adult with an advanced solid tumor such as melanoma, head and neck, liver or kidney cancer.

V usage is TRBV29-1 and J usage is TRBJ2-1; 9 bases line up with TRBD2. The CDR3 extends over 15 amino acids. After removal of 3 bases from V and 3 bases from J, the junction contained 6 bases not matched to a gene. From germline, CDR1 is SQVTM and CDR2 ANQGSEA. The CDR3: CSVDGLAGSYNEQFF. CDR3 nucleotides: TGCAGCGTTGATGGCCTAGCGGGGAGCTACAATGAGCAGTTCTTC.

The CDR3 protein is CASSVGASGGHNEQFF. CDR3 in DNA: TGTGCCAGCAGTGTGGGGGCTAGCGGGGGACACAATGAGCAGTTCTTC. The chain recombines TRBV2 with TRBJ2-1; 10 bases match TRBD2. The germline V gene encodes CDR1 SNHLY and CDR2 FYNNEI. The CDR3 extends over 16 amino acids. Germline trimming cut 4 bases from V and 5 bases from J; bases unmatched to any gene: 8. Supplemented by reference TRBV2 and TRBJ2-1, the full variable domain reads EPEVTQTPSHQVTQMGQEVILRCVPISNHLYFYWYRQILGQKVEFLVSFYNNEISEKSEIFDDQFSVERPDGSNFTLKIRSTKLEDSAMYFCASSVGASGGHNEQFFGPGTRLTVL.

The chain recombines TRBV9 with TRBJ1-3; D gene unclear. The CDR3 has 14 residues. The V end was cut by 4 bases, the J end by 0 bases, with 8 bases between. CDR1 and CDR2 (germline): SGDLS, YYNGEE. CDR3 nucleotides: TGTGCCAGCAGCCCCCGGGGCTCTGGAAACACCATATATTTT. Encoded protein: CASSPRGSGNTIYF.

V gene TRBV27 combines with J gene TRBJ1-4; D uncertain. From germline, CDR1 is MNHEY and CDR2 SMNVEV (reference sequence). Trimming cost V 8 bases and J 3 bases, with 7 bases left between them. There are 12 residues in the CDR3. CDR3 sequence reads: CASRASNEKLFF. The CDR3 DNA reads as TGTGCCAGCCGGGCCTCTAATGAAAAACTGTTTTTT. The full variable domain, rest sourced from reference TRBV27 and TRBJ1-4, is EAQVTQNPRYLITVTGKKLTVTCSQNMNHEYMSWYRQDPGLGLRQIYYSMNVEVTDKGDVPEGYKVSRKEKRNFPLILESPSPNQTSLYFCASRASNEKLFFGSGTQLSVL.

This clone was detected once. The chain is built from TRBV6-5 and TRBJ1-2; no definite D call. Trimming removed 0 bases at V and 1 base at J, with 3 bases between. The CDR3 sequence is 13 residues long. Germline V gene lookup returns CDR1 MNHEY and CDR2 SVGAGI. CDR3 protein: CASSYSGNYGYTF. The CDR3 DNA reads TGTGCCAGCAGTTACTCAGGTAACTATGGCTACACCTTC.

This clone is judged medium-sized (0.01 to 0.1%). This specimen includes other DNA sequences encoding the same CDR3. The chain uses TRBV27 and TRBJ2-3; D is unclear. The CDR3 has 13 amino acids. The germline V gene has CDR1 MNHEY and CDR2 SMNVEV (reference sequence). Between the trimmed V and J ends, which lost 3 bases and 0 bases, there was a span of 4 bases. In nucleotides, the CDR3 is TGTGCCAGCAGTTTGGGAAGCACAGATACGCAGTATTTT. Amino acid sequence: CASSLGSTDTQYF.

V gene TRBV5-1 combines with J gene TRBJ2-1, with 8 bases matching TRBD1. The CDR3 totals 15 residues. V was pared by 1 base and J by 7 bases, with 7 bases of the junction left unmatched. From germline, CDR1 is SGHRS and CDR2 YFSETQ. In DNA form, the CDR3 reads TGCGCCAGCAGCTTGTGGTCAGGGGGCGGGAATGAGCAGTTCTTC. Its protein product is CASSLWSGGGNEQFF.

In this sample, this clone turned up a few times. The rearrangement links TRBV2 to TRBJ1-1, with D possibly matching TRBD1 (6 bases). The CDR3 consists of 13 residues. Looked up from germline, CDR1 is SNHLY and CDR2 is FYNNEI. The V and J ends lost 8 bases and 1 base respectively, with 11 bases between them. CDR3 amino acids: CASQGQSNTEAFF. Written as DNA, the CDR3 is TGTGCCAGCCAAGGACAGTCGAACACTGAAGCTTTCTTT.

The chain is built from TRBV10-3 and TRBJ1-2; D possibly corresponds to TRBD1 (5 bases). Trimming removed 4 bases at V and 6 bases at J, with 15 bases between. Germline V CDR1 and CDR2: ENHRY, SYGVKD. The CDR3 runs to 14 residues. CDR3 bases: TGTGCCATCAGTGGTCTTCCGGGGGATGATGGCTACACCTTC. Residues: CAISGLPGDDGYTF.

In this sample, this clone is medium-sized (0.01 to 0.1%). This chain links TRBV2 with TRBJ1-2, with D perhaps matching TRBD1 (6 bases). Trimming stripped 8 bases from V and 3 bases from J, with 13 bases between. The CDR3 has 13 amino acids. Germline V CDR1 and CDR2: SNHLY, FYNNEI. The CDR3 DNA sequence: TGTGCCAGCCCGGGAGGGGGGGACTATGGCTACACCTTC. Translated, it gives CASPGGGDYGYTF.

This clone was recorded only once. The DNA of the CDR3 is TGTGCCAGCAGTTCAACCCCAGACAGGGTAGGGACCATATATTTT. This translates into CASSSTPDRVGTIYF. The chain uses TRBV28 and TRBJ1-3; TRBD1 agrees at 7 bases. Germline CDR1 MDHEN, CDR2 SYDVKM. Germline trimming cut 4 bases from V and 10 bases from J; bases unmatched to any gene: 13. This CDR3 has 15 residues.

J is TRBJ2-7 and V is TRBV9, with D perhaps assigned TRBD1 or TRBD2 (5 bases each). V lost 0 bases, J lost 1 base, and 11 bases lay in between. Germline-derived CDR1 and CDR2 are SGDLS and YYNGEE. This CDR3 is 15 amino acids long. CDR3 sequence (DNA): TGTGCCAGCAGCGTAGATCGGGACCCATCCTACGAGCAGTACTTC. Its protein is CASSVDRDPSYEQYF.

The V gene is TRBV7-3, the J gene TRBJ2-7; maybe TRBD2 (6 bases). CDR3 length: 14 amino acids. V gave up 5 bases and J gave up 2 bases, with 13 bases separating them. The germline gives CDR1 SGHTA, CDR2 FQGTGA. In DNA form, the CDR3 reads TGTGCCAGCAGCCCCTTCGGGGGTGCCTACGAGCAGTACTTC. This encodes CASSPFGGAYEQYF.

The chain carries TRBV4-1 and TRBJ2-3; D is tentatively TRBD1 or TRBD2 (7 bases each). The CDR3 loop spans 16 amino acids. Trimming left V 4 bases short and J 2 bases short, with 16 bases between. CDR1 MGHRA and CDR2 YSYEKL come from the germline V gene. The CDR3 DNA reads TGCGCCAGCAGCCGGATGGGGGGGACAGTCACAGATACGCAGTATTTT. Translation: CASSRMGGTVTDTQYF.